The entry that follows covers one TCR beta chain sequence. The antigen remains unidentified. This entry belongs to a study of T-cell memory formation after mild COVID-19. The germline CDR1 and CDR2 sequences are SGHNT and YYREEE (reference sequence). V lost 4 bases and J lost 7, with 18 bases in between. The CDR3 has 15 residues. General observations from the study: Second-wave clones with a day 37 peak had unconfirmed SARS-CoV-2 specificity.

MiXCR, applied by TCRdb to the 5' RACE reads, yields one record per CDR3 protein. The sample consists of hundreds of thousands of distinct CDR3 sequences, about a sixth of them appearing once. Source material: PBMCs or a T cell subset sorted from them (not recorded which). The receptor comes from a man younger than 35 who had mild COVID-19 (a few samples of this study predate the infection). Cell type and time point are not known. The chain recombines TRBV5-4 with TRBJ2-1, with D uncertain. The CDR3 protein is CASSKGVNEENEQFF. CDR3 nucleotides: TGTGCCAGCAGCAAGGGTGTGAATGAAGAGAATGAGCAGTTCTTC. The variable domain in full, completed from reference TRBV5-4 and TRBJ2-1, reads ETGVTQSPTHLIKTRGQQVTLRCSSQSGHNTVSWYQQALGQGPQFIFQYYREEENGRGNFPPRFSGLQFPNYSSELNVNALELDDSALYLCASSKGVNEENEQFFGPGTRLTVL.